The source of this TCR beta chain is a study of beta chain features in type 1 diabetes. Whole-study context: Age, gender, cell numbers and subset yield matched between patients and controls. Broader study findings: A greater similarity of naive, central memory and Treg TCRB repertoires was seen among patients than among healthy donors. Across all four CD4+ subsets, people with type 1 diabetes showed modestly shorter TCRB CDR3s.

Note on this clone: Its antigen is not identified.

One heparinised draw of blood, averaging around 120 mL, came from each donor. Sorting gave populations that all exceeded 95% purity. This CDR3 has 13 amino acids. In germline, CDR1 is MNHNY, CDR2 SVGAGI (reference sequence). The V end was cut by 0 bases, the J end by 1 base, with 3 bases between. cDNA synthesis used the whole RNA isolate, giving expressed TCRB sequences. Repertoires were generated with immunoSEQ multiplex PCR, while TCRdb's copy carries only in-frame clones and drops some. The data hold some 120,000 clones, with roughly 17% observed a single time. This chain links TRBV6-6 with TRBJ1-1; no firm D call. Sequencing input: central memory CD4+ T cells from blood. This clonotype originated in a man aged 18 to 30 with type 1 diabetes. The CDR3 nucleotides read TGTGCCAGCAGTTACTCGGCGAACACTGAAGCTTTCTTT. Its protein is CASSYSANTEAFF.